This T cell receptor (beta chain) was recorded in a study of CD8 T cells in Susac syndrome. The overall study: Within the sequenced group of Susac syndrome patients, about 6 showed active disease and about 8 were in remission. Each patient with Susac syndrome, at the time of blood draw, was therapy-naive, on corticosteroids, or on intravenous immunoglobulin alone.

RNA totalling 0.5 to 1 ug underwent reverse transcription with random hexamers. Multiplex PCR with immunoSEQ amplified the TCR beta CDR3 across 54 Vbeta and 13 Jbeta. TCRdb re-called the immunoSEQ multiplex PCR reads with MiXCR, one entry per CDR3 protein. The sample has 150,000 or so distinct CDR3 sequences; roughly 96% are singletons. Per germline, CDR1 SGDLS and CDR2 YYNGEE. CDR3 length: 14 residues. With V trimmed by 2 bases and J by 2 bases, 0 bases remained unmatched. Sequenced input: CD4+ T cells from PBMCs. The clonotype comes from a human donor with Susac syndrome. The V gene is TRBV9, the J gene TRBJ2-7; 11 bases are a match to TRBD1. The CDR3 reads CASSVGQGAYEQYF. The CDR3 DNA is TGTGCCAGCAGCGTGGGACAGGGGGCCTACGAGCAGTACTTC.